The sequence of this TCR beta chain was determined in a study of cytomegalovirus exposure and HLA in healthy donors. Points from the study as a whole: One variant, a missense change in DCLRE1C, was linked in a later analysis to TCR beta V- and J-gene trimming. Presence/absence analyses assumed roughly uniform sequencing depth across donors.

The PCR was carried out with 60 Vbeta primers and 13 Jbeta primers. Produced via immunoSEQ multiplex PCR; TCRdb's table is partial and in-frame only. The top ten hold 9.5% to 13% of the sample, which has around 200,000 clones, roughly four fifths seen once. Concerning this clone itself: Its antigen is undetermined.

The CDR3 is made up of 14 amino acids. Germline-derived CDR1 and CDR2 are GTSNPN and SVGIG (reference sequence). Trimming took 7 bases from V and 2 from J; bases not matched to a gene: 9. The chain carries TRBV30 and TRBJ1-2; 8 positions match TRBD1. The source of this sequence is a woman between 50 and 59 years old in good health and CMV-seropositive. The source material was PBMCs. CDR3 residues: CALFSRGRNYGYTF. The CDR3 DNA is TGTGCCTTATTTTCCAGGGGGCGAAACTATGGCTACACCTTC. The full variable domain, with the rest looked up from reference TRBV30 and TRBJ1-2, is SQTIHQWPATLVQPVGSPLSLECTVEGTSNPNLYWYRQAAGRGLQLLFYSVGIGQISSEVPQNLSASRPQDRQFILSSKKLLLSDSGFYLCALFSRGRNYGYTFGSGTRLTVV.